Reported below is one T cell receptor beta chain. The sample holds many counts of this clonotype. Its specific antigen is unknown. One base away there is no much larger clone; base qualities are not given. The ophthalmopathy patients had moderately to severely active disease, with a Clinical Activity Score of 3 or higher, a NOSPECS grade of 4 or higher, and a disease duration of less than 3 months. Patients with other autoimmune diseases, uncontrolled infections, pregnancy or lactation were excluded. Clinical symptoms, serum thyroxine, TRAb, thyroid ultrasound and orbital computed tomography were used for diagnosis. PBMCs were isolated from approximately 10 ml of fresh peripheral blood by Ficoll-Paque density gradient centrifugation. Total RNA was extracted using Trizol reagent, and RNA quality was checked on an Agilent 2100 Bioanalyzer. For repertoire sequencing, the TCR beta CDR3 regions were amplified from RNA transcripts. A first-round RT-PCR used HTBI primers with the Qiagen OneStep RT-PCR kit, followed by a second-round multiplex PCR, size selection and purification. Libraries were sequenced on an Illumina HiSeq2000 using paired-end 100 bp reads. Concerning the study's data processing: SOAPnuke was used to process the reads, removing any read that contained adapters or uncalled bases, had a mean Phred below 15, or lacked an exact match to the constant primer or identifier. COPE v1.2.5 was used to merge the high-quality paired reads. Clonotypes were defined as unique nucleotide sequences and were aligned to IMGT TRB V, D and J references using MiTCR v1.1. The analysis was limited to V-J combinations with a frequency above 0.0001, which together covered approximately 99% of repertoires. A TCR clonal expansion and chaos score per V-J combination was defined as the ratio of F50 clonal expansion to chaos observed in the TCRdist matrix. Features were reduced by Welch's t-statistics and random forest to approximately 13 V-J combinations, which fed a naive Bayes classifier. The Morisita-Horn index was used to measure how similar the thyroid and blood repertoires were. Clones were called with MiXCR by TCRdb after fastp trimmed the public reads at Q25, and only in-frame beta chains were retained. When rows share a CDR3 protein, they turn into one entry using the most common DNA and genes. It is TCRdb's table, rather than the study itself, that gives the V and J calls and clone size. The sample yields about 340,000 distinct CDR3 sequences; roughly 17% were counted once. Together, the top ten hold 9% to 15% of the sample.

The data belong to a study of Graves' ophthalmopathy and Graves' hyperthyroidism (dated by TCRdb to 2017 to 2018). Background on the whole study: Peripheral blood was collected at initial diagnosis, before any treatment. To tell Graves' ophthalmopathy apart from Graves' hyperthyroidism, and to predict which patients would progress to ophthalmopathy, the study relied on TCR beta repertoire signatures. In total, under 150 blood samples were TCR-sequenced: around 42 ophthalmopathy, some 75 hyperthyroidism and 17 hyperthyroidism-to-ophthalmopathy patients. To explore V-J signatures distinguishing ophthalmopathy from hyperthyroidism, a discovery set of under 110 patients (roughly 45 ophthalmopathy, roughly 56 stable hyperthyroidism) was enrolled. The independent validation cohort included roughly 19 hyperthyroidism patients plus 17 patients who later progressed from hyperthyroidism to ophthalmopathy. In more than five hyperthyroidism patients, T-cell repertoires of thyroid tissue and blood were compared. Following sampling, methimazole starting at 30 mg daily was administered to hyperthyroidism patients, and high-dose intravenous methylprednisolone was administered to ophthalmopathy patients.

Including cysteine and phenylalanine, the CDR3 has 13 amino acids. Only the CDR3 DNA is retained, 39 bases long and in frame from the first base. V is trimmed back by 2 bases and J by 6 bases, and the junction contains 3 bases that no gene match accounts for. Per the germline V gene (reference sequence), DFQATT is the CDR1 and SNEGSKA is the CDR2. What the research found in general, with its limitations: In validation, the model predicted ophthalmopathy progression with about 70% sensitivity and 72% to 80% specificity; fewer than 15 predicted patients were CT-confirmed with GO in a median of approximately 6.5 months. In cross-validation, the 13-signature model distinguished ophthalmopathy from stable hyperthyroidism with approximately 90% sensitivity and about 84% specificity, and in the test set the corresponding values were approximately 79% and 70%. No statistical method was used to predetermine the sample size, and group allocation was not hidden from the investigators. Among expanded thyroid clonotypes with frequency above 0.001, most also showed up in blood, which suggests that blood repertoires may reflect the thyroid immune response.

The receptor was derived from an adult man with Graves' ophthalmopathy. The sequence links TRBV20-1 to TRBJ1-5, with 8 bases aligning to TRBD1. Sequenced material: peripheral blood. The DNA sequence is TGCAGTGCTAGAAAACAGGGGGTTCAGCCCCAGCATTTT. This encodes CSARKQGVQPQHF.